The clone carrying this TCR beta chain was seen once. The antigen is not known. These data come from a study of shared clonotypes between healthy human individuals. Study as a whole: The plates for each donor numbered three CD4 naive, three CD4 memory, two CD8 naive and one CD8 memory. Points from the study as a whole: Generally, naive subsets (rather than memory subsets) showed larger estimated richness. Lower generation probabilities were found for non-shared clonotypes than for those shared by all four donors.

Assay used: immunoSEQ multiplex PCR; TCRdb lists only in-frame clones, some missing. The table has about 2.1 million clones, 90% to 95% seen once; the top ten hold 1.5% to 2%. Naive CD8 cells lacked CD45RO and underwent positive selection for CCR7, leaving out terminally differentiated effector memory CD45RA+ cells. Donors comprised healthy HIV-negative adults lacking recent acute infections or vaccinations. With 8 bases removed from V and 4 bases from J, the gap between germline ends came to 9 bases. The germline CDR1 and CDR2 sequences are SGHAT and FQDESV (reference sequence). This CDR3 has 12 residues.

This clonotype originated in a man younger than 35 in good health. Some clones in this sample may be carry-over from other donors' samples. The chain couples TRBV11-1 to TRBJ2-1; D call uncertain. The material sequenced was naive CD8+ T cells from PBMCs. In DNA, the CDR3 is TGTGCCAGCGGTGGAATGTACAATGAGCAGTTCTTC. Encoded protein: CASGGMYNEQFF.